The clone carrying this T cell receptor beta chain was seen only a few times. Its antigen is not identified. This entry is derived from a study of T cell responses to AZD1222 COVID-19 vaccine. Study-level background: Both about-4-week and about-12-week second-dose recipients were combined.

Overall study findings and caveats: Regions 160-218 and 743-854 held dominance among vaccine-associated CD4 TCRs, which spanned spike. Females outnumbered males among donors, who were mostly white British; clonal diversity was possibly underestimated. Spike-specific TCRs gained breadth and depth after people received two AZD1222 doses.

This CDR3 contains 18 residues. Germline V gives CDR1 SEHNR, CDR2 FQNEAQ (reference sequence). Between the trimmed V and J ends, which lost 1 base and 2 bases, there was a span of 20 bases. Repertoires were generated with immunoSEQ multiplex PCR, while TCRdb's copy carries only in-frame clones and drops some. This sample has about 120,000 clones, with roughly 88% found just once. Sequencing was performed on peripheral blood, taken on day 0 of AZD1222 vaccination. The receptor was isolated from an adult in good health. This chain joins TRBV7-9 and TRBJ1-1; D might be TRBD1 (5 bases). The CDR3, as DNA: TGTGCCAGCAGCTTAGGAAGGGGAGTTAGACAGATTAACACTGAAGCTTTCTTT. Protein product: CASSLGRGVRQINTEAFF.